This T cell receptor beta chain was documented in a study of blood T cell repertoires in COVID-19. Study-level background: Spain, Italy and the United States supplied samples that represented acute and convalescent COVID-19. T cells, B-cell-depleted T cells, or PBMCs supplied cDNA or gDNA.

In the authors' methods: Reference gene primer amplification yielded estimated nucleated cell counts. TCRdb's table, derived via immunoSEQ multiplex PCR, lists solely in-frame clones and lacks some. V, J and clone size derive from that table, while D and trimming were established from the DNA sequence. The sample includes around 38,000 clones, around 90% of them seen just once. Germline-derived CDR1 and CDR2 are MNHEY and SVGAGI. This CDR3 is 15 amino acids long. J lost 2 bases, V lost 2 bases, and 6 bases had no gene match. Sequencing input: peripheral blood. This clonotype originated in a man in his 70s with acute or convalescent COVID-19. This chain uses TRBV6-5 with TRBJ2-7, with 7 bases that match TRBD1. CDR3 amino acids: CASSYGTGAPYEQYF. The CDR3 nucleotides are TGTGCCAGCAGTTACGGAACAGGGGCGCCCTACGAGCAGTACTTC.